Each of the 3 T cell receptor beta chains below was sequenced from the same sample in a study of identical twins. From the 5' RACE reads, TCRdb called clonotypes with MiXCR, one entry per CDR3 protein. The sample records 450,000 or so distinct CDR3 sequences, approximately 15% being singletons. This sample was also put to use in a study of yellow fever vaccine responses in identical twins.

Sequenced sample: CD4+ T cells sorted from blood. These receptors all stem from a woman aged 18-29 years in good health.

This clonotype was seen a handful of times. The chain couples TRBV6-5 to TRBJ1-5; 7 bases map to TRBD1. This CDR3 comprises 13 residues. Germline CDR1 reads MNHEY; CDR2 reads SVGAGI. The trim removed 4 bases at V and 5 bases at J, leaving 2 bases unmatched. Here the CDR3 reads CASSFDRDQPQHF. DNA for the CDR3: TGTGCCAGCAGTTTTGACAGGGATCAGCCCCAGCATTTT.

This clonotype has a count of ten or more. This chain joins TRBV19 and TRBJ2-1; D unresolved. CDR3 size: 13 residues. The ends were cut back, 3 bases at V and 4 bases at J, with 7 bases in the middle. In germline, CDR1 is LNHDA, CDR2 SQIVND (reference sequence). CDR3 sequence reads: CASSMEIYNEQFF. The CDR3 nucleotides are TGTGCCAGTAGTATGGAGATATACAATGAGCAGTTCTTC.

The rearrangement links TRBV11-3 to TRBJ1-1; 12 bases align to TRBD1. The junction had 23 bases not matched to a gene; V was cut back by 4 bases and J by 5 bases. Germline CDR1 reads SGHNT; CDR2 reads YENEEA. This CDR3 is built from 21 residues. CDR3 loop: CASSSTGTGGAYSPKSTEAFF. The CDR3 nucleotides are TGTGCCAGCAGCTCGACCGGGACAGGGGGCGCTTATTCTCCTAAGTCGACTGAAGCTTTCTTT.